Shown below are 32 T cell receptor beta chains from a single sample sequenced in a study of shared clonotypes between healthy human individuals. Produced via immunoSEQ multiplex PCR; TCRdb's table is partial and in-frame only. Of some 95,000 clones detected, 67% appear once; the ten largest clones hold roughly 40%. Source material: memory CD8+ T cells sorted from blood. Subset: CD45RO+ cells pooled with CCR7-negative TemRA cells. These receptors all come from a man aged 30 to 39 in good health.

The chain links TRBV7-9 to TRBJ2-2, with 7 bases identical to TRBD1. This CDR3 is 15 amino acids long. Per the germline V gene, CDR1 is SEHNR and CDR2 is FQNEAQ (reference sequence). J lost 7 bases, V lost 1 base, and 6 bases had no gene match. This CDR3 is CASSLVQGGNGELFF. CDR3 DNA: TGTGCCAGCAGCTTAGTCCAAGGGGGCAACGGGGAGCTGTTTTTT.

V gene TRBV5-1 combines with J gene TRBJ2-5; TRBD1 matches 8 bases. The CDR3 is made up of 13 amino acids. The junction had 2 bases not matched to a gene; V was cut back by 2 bases and J by 5 bases. Germline V gives CDR1 SGHRS, CDR2 YFSETQ. The CDR3 bases are TGCGCCAGCAGCTTATGGACAGGGGAGACCCAGTACTTC. Translation: CASSLWTGETQYF.

The chain carries TRBV11-2 and TRBJ2-5, with TRBD1 identical over 8 bases. The CDR3 loop spans 14 amino acids. Germline CDR1 and CDR2: SGHAT and FQNNGV. V shed 5 bases, J shed 1 base, and the junction held 3 bases outside the gene matches. The CDR3 is CASSVGQGQETQYF. The CDR3, as DNA: TGTGCCAGCAGCGTAGGACAGGGCCAAGAGACCCAGTACTTC.

This clone appeared a few times. Relative to the germline gene, one junction end is altered; a read error may explain this. The chain joins TRBV7-7 to TRBJ2-3; D unclear. This CDR3 is 15 amino acids long. CDR1 and CDR2 (germline): SSHAT, FNYEAQ (reference sequence). CDR3 loop: CASSLGPGSTDTQYF. CDR3 coding DNA: TGTGCTAGCAGCTTAGGGCCCGGGAGCACAGATACGCAGTATTTT.

The CDR3 DNA follows: TGTGCCAGCAACTTAAGGGGCGGGAGGATCGACAATGAGCAGTTCTTC. Its protein is CASNLRGGRIDNEQFF. The J gene is TRBJ2-1, the V gene TRBV28, with 8 bases identical to TRBD2. Germline CDR1 and CDR2: MDHEN and SYDVKM. The V and J ends lost 7 bases and 5 bases, in that order; junction bases with no gene match: 13. The CDR3 has 16 residues.

The gene calls are TRBV6-5 and TRBJ1-1; D is undetermined. The CDR3 covers 15 residues. V lost 8 bases and J 0 bases, leaving 16 bases between the germline ends. Germline V CDR1 and CDR2: MNHEY, SVGAGI. In DNA form, the CDR3 reads TGTGCCAGCTCCCCCGGCGCCGGGATGAACACTGAAGCTTTCTTT. Translated: CASSPGAGMNTEAFF.

Note on this clone: A far larger clone is just one base off, so this is likely a read error. The CDR3 DNA is TGTACCAGCACCGAGGGACAGTACAATGAGCAGTTCTTC. As protein: CTSTEGQYNEQFF. The rearrangement links TRBV7-8 to TRBJ2-1, with 7 bases that match TRBD1. This CDR3 is built from 13 residues. Germline V gene data show CDR1 as SGHVS and CDR2 as FQNEAQ. Supplemented by reference TRBV7-8 and TRBJ2-1, the full variable domain reads GAGVSQSPRYKVAKRGQDVALRCDPISGHVSLFWYQQALGQGPEFLTYFQNEAQLDKSGLPSDRFFAERPEGSVSTLKIQRTQQEDSAVYLCTSTEGQYNEQFFGPGTRLTVL.

V usage is TRBV11-2 and J usage is TRBJ2-1; D may be TRBD2 (5 bases). Germline values: CDR1 SGHAT, CDR2 FQNNGV. The CDR3 runs to 12 residues. The V end lost 5 bases, the J end lost 8 bases, and 10 bases lay between the germline ends. CDR3 sequence (DNA): TGTGCCAGCAGCAGAGAGGGCGATGAGCAGTTCTTC. This sequence encodes CASSREGDEQFF.

This clone has just a few counts. This chain links TRBV27 with TRBJ2-5, with TRBD2 matching 7 bases. The CDR3 consists of 15 residues. V shed 3 bases, J shed 5 bases, and the junction held 9 bases outside the gene matches. Germline lookup yields CDR1 MNHEY and CDR2 SMNVEV (reference sequence). The CDR3 DNA is TGTGCCAGCAGTTTGGGGAGGGCCATGATGGAGACCCAGTACTTC. It codes for CASSLGRAMMETQYF.

This clone has a handful of counts. The genes are TRBV10-3 and TRBJ2-2; D is unresolved. V was cut by 0 bases and J by 1 base, with 3 bases left in between. The length of the CDR3 is 14 residues. Germline V gene lookup returns CDR1 ENHRY and CDR2 SYGVKD. DNA for the CDR3: TGTGCCATCAGTGAGTCGAAGAACACCGGGGAGCTGTTTTTT. This sequence encodes CAISESKNTGELFF.

This clone has just a few counts. The chain is built from TRBV6-4 and TRBJ2-1; 11 positions agree with TRBD2. Trimming cost V 5 bases and J 10 bases; bases outside gene matches: 7. This CDR3 has 14 residues. CDR1 and CDR2 (germline): MRHNA, SNTAGT. The CDR3 loop is CASSTGTSGTEQFF. CDR3 bases: TGTGCCAGCAGTACCGGGACTAGCGGCACCGAGCAGTTCTTC.

The chain is built from TRBV28 and TRBJ2-7, with 7 positions matching TRBD2. V shed 0 bases and J 0 bases; nucleotides not matched to a gene: 5. Germline V gene data show CDR1 as MDHEN and CDR2 as SYDVKM. CDR3 length: 16 residues. The CDR3 bases are TGTGCCAGCAGTTTATGGGGAGGGGCACCCTCCTACGAGCAGTACTTC. This sequence encodes CASSLWGGAPSYEQYF.

Only a few counts were recorded for this clone. The V and J genes are TRBV18 and TRBJ2-7; D call uncertain. The germline V and J ends were trimmed by 3 bases and 3 bases, with 9 bases remaining between them. CDR1 is KGHSH, CDR2 LQKENI, per germline. The CDR3 is 13 residues long. Here the CDR3 DNA reads TGTGCCAGCTCACCCACGGCAGACTACGAGCAGTACTTC. Its protein is CASSPTADYEQYF.

This clone occurred many times. The chain links TRBV5-1 to TRBJ1-1; possibly TRBD1 for D (5 bases). Germline V gives CDR1 SGHRS, CDR2 YFSETQ. V lost 4 bases to trimming and J lost 0 bases, with 16 bases between them. The CDR3 totals 16 residues. The CDR3 loop reads CASSPGTEDLNTEAFF. CDR3 nucleotide sequence: TGCGCCAGCAGCCCCGGGACGGAGGATTTGAACACTGAAGCTTTCTTT.

The gene calls are TRBV27 and TRBJ1-1, with D unresolved. This CDR3 is 15 amino acids long. CDR1 MNHEY and CDR2 SMNVEV come from the germline V gene (reference sequence). V shed 0 bases and J shed 0 bases, with 8 bases lying between them. The CDR3 nucleotides are TGTGCCAGCAGTTTATCGCAGTACATGAACACTGAAGCTTTCTTT. Amino acid sequence: CASSLSQYMNTEAFF.

As to this clone: A much larger clone differs from this one at a single base, so this may be a read error. Other DNA sequences of this sample code for an identical CDR3. The rearrangement links TRBV25-1 to TRBJ1-4; D is uncertain. CDR1 is MGHDK and CDR2 is SYGVNS in the germline V gene. Trimming pared 6 bases from V and 5 bases from J, leaving 16 bases between. CDR3 length equals 15 residues. This CDR3 reads CASSGVGEENEKLFF. Here the CDR3 DNA reads TGTGCCAGCAGCGGGGTCGGGGAGGAGAATGAAAAACTGTTTTTT.

The chain employs TRBV10-3 and TRBJ2-1, with TRBD2 identical over 12 bases. The CDR3 totals 17 residues. Germline V gene sequence: CDR1 ENHRY, CDR2 SYGVKD. The V and J ends lost 9 bases and 6 bases, in that order; junction bases with no gene match: 15. Written as DNA, the CDR3 is TGTGCCATAACTCCGGAGGATCGACTAGCGGGAGTCAATGAGCAGTTCTTC. It yields the protein CAITPEDRLAGVNEQFF.

V usage is TRBV9 and J usage is TRBJ2-1, with unresolved D. The CDR3 consists of 14 residues. Between the trimmed V and J ends, which lost 0 bases and 7 bases, there was a span of 11 bases. Germline CDR1 and CDR2: SGDLS and YYNGEE. CDR3 sequence: CASSVGSVGNEQFF. In DNA form, the CDR3 reads TGTGCCAGCAGCGTAGGGTCGGTCGGGAATGAGCAGTTCTTC. Looking up the rest from reference TRBV9 and TRBJ2-1 gives the full variable domain: DSGVTQTPKHLITATGQRVTLRCSPRSGDLSVYWYQQSLDQGLQFLIQYYNGEERAKGNILERFSAQQFPDLHSELNLSSLELGDSALYFCASSVGSVGNEQFFGPGTRLTVL.

The chain employs TRBV27 and TRBJ2-2; 8 bases line up with TRBD1. This CDR3 region has 17 residues. The germline CDR1 and CDR2 sequences are MNHEY and SMNVEV (reference sequence). V lost 4 bases and J lost 1; bases outside the gene matches: 8. CDR3 in DNA: TGTGCCAGCAGTTCCTCCCGGACAGGGAGGAACACCGGGGAGCTGTTTTTT. Translated, it gives CASSSSRTGRNTGELFF.

The sample holds a few counts of this clone. The J gene is TRBJ1-2, the V gene TRBV7-8; D uncertain. V was cut by 0 bases and J by 4 bases, with 9 bases left in between. The CDR3 extends over 14 amino acids. The germline gives CDR1 SGHVS, CDR2 FQNEAQ. The DNA for the CDR3 is TGTGCCAGCAGCTTAGCCGGAGCTTCCTATGGCTACACCTTC. Protein product: CASSLAGASYGYTF.

This chain connects TRBV6-1 to TRBJ1-1; tentative D call: TRBD1 (5 bases). Trimming removed 6 bases at V and 1 base at J, with 15 bases between. The CDR3 length is 15 residues. Germline CDR1 is MNHNS and CDR2 is SASEGT. CDR3 bases: TGTGCCAGCAGCTATACTACAGGTTCGAACACTGAAGCTTTCTTT. This sequence encodes CASSYTTGSNTEAFF.

This clone was detected a few times. The V call is TRBV28, the J call TRBJ1-4; D ambiguous. Trimming removed 8 bases at V and 9 bases at J, with 16 bases between. CDR1 MDHEN and CDR2 SYDVKM come from the germline V gene. This CDR3 comprises 13 residues. CDR3 sequence reads: CASGSGRIKKLFF. CDR3 sequence (DNA): TGTGCCAGCGGAAGTGGCCGGATAAAAAAACTGTTTTTT.

This clone showed up just once. This sequence joins TRBV11-2 and TRBJ2-1; TRBD2 might be the D (6 bases). CDR1 SGHAT and CDR2 FQNNGV come from the germline V gene. The CDR3 loop spans 15 amino acids. V lost 1 base to trimming and J lost 7 bases, with 14 bases between them. DNA of the CDR3: TGTGCCAGCAGCTTAGGTGGAGGGCCGAGTAATGAGCAGTTCTTC. It yields the protein CASSLGGGPSNEQFF.

The rearrangement links TRBV19 to TRBJ1-5; 7 nucleotides align to TRBD1. Germline CDR1 reads LNHDA; CDR2 reads SQIVND (reference sequence). Trimming removed 9 bases from V and 5 bases from J; junction bases left unmatched: 7. The CDR3 runs to 13 residues. Written as DNA, the CDR3 is TGTGCCAGCTCACAGGGGCTGGATCAGCCCCAGCATTTT. This translates into CASSQGLDQPQHF.

The chain is built from TRBV7-2 and TRBJ2-2; D remains ambiguous. Trimming stripped 5 bases from V and 4 bases from J, with 11 bases between. CDR1 SGHTA and CDR2 FQGNSA come from the germline V gene. The length of the CDR3 is 14 residues. CDR3 region: CASSPPVSTGELFF. For the CDR3, the DNA is TGTGCCAGCAGCCCCCCGGTAAGCACCGGGGAGCTGTTTTTT.

This clone occurred a few times. This chain joins TRBV13 and TRBJ2-2; unclear D gene. Germline lookup yields CDR1 PRHDT and CDR2 FYEKMQ (reference sequence). V dropped 5 bases and J dropped 4 bases, with 8 bases sitting between them. This CDR3 is 13 amino acids long. The chain's CDR3 is CASSPLPTGELFF. Written as DNA, the CDR3 is TGTGCCAGCAGCCCCCTCCCCACCGGGGAGCTGTTTTTT.

The chain uses TRBV27 and TRBJ2-4; D is uncertain. The CDR3 runs to 12 residues. The germline V and J ends were trimmed by 5 bases and 8 bases, with 10 bases remaining between them. Per the germline V gene, CDR1 is MNHEY and CDR2 is SMNVEV (reference sequence). CDR3 coding DNA: TGTGCCAGCAGTCGCCATGGGGACATTCAGTACTTC. Translating it yields CASSRHGDIQYF.

The chain is built from TRBV2 and TRBJ2-1, with D hard to call. This CDR3 comprises 11 residues. The germline gives CDR1 SNHLY, CDR2 FYNNEI. V lost 3 bases, J lost 10 bases, and 7 bases lay in between. The CDR3 coding sequence is TGTGCCAGCAGTGAGGTCAGCGAGCAGTTCTTC. Translation: CASSEVSEQFF.

The chain employs TRBV5-4 and TRBJ2-3; 7 positions match TRBD2. Germline V CDR1 and CDR2: SGHNT, YYREEE (reference sequence). Trimming took 5 bases from V and 2 from J; bases not matched to a gene: 5. This CDR3 has 14 residues. The CDR3 sequence is CASRPSGLTDTQYF. CDR3 DNA: TGTGCCAGCAGGCCTAGCGGCCTCACAGATACGCAGTATTTT. The full variable domain, its missing parts supplied by reference TRBV5-4 and TRBJ2-3, is ETGVTQSPTHLIKTRGQQVTLRCSSQSGHNTVSWYQQALGQGPQFIFQYYREEENGRGNFPPRFSGLQFPNYSSELNVNALELDDSALYLCASRPSGLTDTQYFGPGTRLTVL.

In DNA, the CDR3 is TGTGCCAGCAGCGTAGCCCCTCGATGGCTCCCAGATACGCAGTATTTT. As protein: CASSVAPRWLPDTQYF. The chain combines TRBV9 with TRBJ2-3; D remains ambiguous. V was trimmed by 0 bases and J by 4 bases, leaving 15 bases between them. This CDR3 has 16 residues. In germline, CDR1 is SGDLS, CDR2 YYNGEE.

This rearrangement joins TRBV7-9 to TRBJ2-7, with 11 bases aligning to TRBD2. The ends lost 5 bases at V and 2 bases at J; junction bases unmatched: 2. CDR1 and CDR2 from the germline V gene are SEHNR and FQNEAQ (reference sequence). CDR3 length: 14 amino acids. The CDR3 spells CASSPSGRTYEQYF. Here the CDR3 DNA reads TGTGCCAGCAGCCCTAGCGGGAGGACCTACGAGCAGTACTTC.

This clone was seen at least ten times. The V and J genes are TRBV6-1 and TRBJ2-7; D is unclear. With 8 bases removed from V and 4 bases from J, the gap between germline ends came to 9 bases. Germline CDR1 is MNHNS and CDR2 is SASEGT. The CDR3 is made up of 11 amino acids. Written as DNA, the CDR3 is TGTGCCAGCCCGAACAGTTACGAGCAGTACTTC. It codes for CASPNSYEQYF.